The rows below give T cell receptor beta chains drawn from one sample of a study of monozygotic twins with inflammatory bowel disease. TCRdb reprocessed the 5' RACE reads, with one entry per CDR3 protein and no DNA. Found here are around 190,000 distinct CDR3 sequences; the top ten clones hold approximately 1.6%. The sequenced sample consisted of blood. The receptor source for this set is a human donor with ulcerative colitis or Crohn's disease, or a healthy co-twin of an affected twin (not recorded which). Each CDR3 is given with its conserved first and last residue. Fields, in order: J gene, V gene, CDR3 length, CDR3 protein.

J: TRBJ2-3
V: TRBV5-8
length: 17
CDR3: CASSETILAGGTDTQYF

J: TRBJ1-5
V: TRBV20-1
length: 14
CDR3: CSARLAGSNQPQHF

J: TRBJ1-1
V: TRBV18
length: 17
CDR3: CASSPRQGETKDTEAFF

J: TRBJ1-1
V: TRBV18
length: 14
CDR3: CASSPQVLNTEAFF

J: TRBJ1-3
V: TRBV7-9
length: 15
CDR3: CASSPMEGDGNTIYF

J: TRBJ2-3
V: TRBV7-3
length: 16
CDR3: CASSLQGAGGTDTQYF

J: TRBJ1-1
V: TRBV5-1
length: 13
CDR3: CASRLGKNTEAFF

J: TRBJ2-2
V: TRBV20-1
length: 14
CDR3: CSARVSGITGELFF

J: TRBJ2-2
V: TRBV5-4
length: 13
CDR3: CASSRDSSGELFF

J: TRBJ2-4
V: TRBV6-1
length: 15
CDR3: CASSEAVGGPDIQYF

J: TRBJ2-3
V: TRBV14
length: 15
CDR3: CASSRNSGGKDTQYF

J: TRBJ2-3
V: TRBV6-1
length: 14
CDR3: CASRPGHGTDTQYF

J: TRBJ1-2
V: TRBV20-1
length: 12
CDR3: CSATATYYGYTF

J: TRBJ2-3
V: TRBV6-5
length: 13
CDR3: CASRRSSTDTQYF